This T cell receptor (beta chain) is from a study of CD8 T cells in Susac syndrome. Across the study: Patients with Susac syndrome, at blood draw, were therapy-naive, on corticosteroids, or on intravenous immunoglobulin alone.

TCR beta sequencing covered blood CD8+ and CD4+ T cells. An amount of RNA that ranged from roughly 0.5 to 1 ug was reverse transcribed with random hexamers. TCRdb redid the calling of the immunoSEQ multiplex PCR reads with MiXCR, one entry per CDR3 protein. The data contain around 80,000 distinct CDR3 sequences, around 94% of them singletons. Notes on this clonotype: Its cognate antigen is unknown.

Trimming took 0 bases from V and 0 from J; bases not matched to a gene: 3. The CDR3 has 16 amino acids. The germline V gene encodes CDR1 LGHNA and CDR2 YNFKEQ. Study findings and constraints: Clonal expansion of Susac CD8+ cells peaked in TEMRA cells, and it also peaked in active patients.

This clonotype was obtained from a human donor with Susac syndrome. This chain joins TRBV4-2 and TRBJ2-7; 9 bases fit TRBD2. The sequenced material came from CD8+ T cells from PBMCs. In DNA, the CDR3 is TGTGCCAGCAGCCAAGATAGCGGGGGTGGCTCCTACGAGCAGTACTTC. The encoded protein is CASSQDSGGGSYEQYF.